This entry features one T cell receptor (beta chain) sequence. Its specificity is unknown. The source of the sample is a study of monozygotic twins with cystic fibrosis. Study-wide points: In 13 of 16 pairs, V gene usage was closest to the co-twin's. Age, concordance and disease severity did not associate with shared CDR3 numbers.

The V and J ends lost 4 bases and 2 bases respectively, with 13 bases between them. The CDR3 runs to 15 residues. Germline values: CDR1 SGHRS, CDR2 YFSETQ. Method: immunoSEQ multiplex PCR; TCRdb's copy keeps in-frame clones and lacks some. The sample carries 20,000 or so clones, around 97% recorded once. The sample taken for sequencing was blood. The rearrangement links TRBV5-1 to TRBJ1-5; TRBD1 might be the D (5 bases). The sequence was collected from a woman aged 25 to 45 with cystic fibrosis. The CDR3 here is CASSPGPRGNQPQHF. CDR3 nucleotide sequence: TGCGCCAGCAGCCCGGGGCCAAGGGGCAATCAGCCCCAGCATTTT.